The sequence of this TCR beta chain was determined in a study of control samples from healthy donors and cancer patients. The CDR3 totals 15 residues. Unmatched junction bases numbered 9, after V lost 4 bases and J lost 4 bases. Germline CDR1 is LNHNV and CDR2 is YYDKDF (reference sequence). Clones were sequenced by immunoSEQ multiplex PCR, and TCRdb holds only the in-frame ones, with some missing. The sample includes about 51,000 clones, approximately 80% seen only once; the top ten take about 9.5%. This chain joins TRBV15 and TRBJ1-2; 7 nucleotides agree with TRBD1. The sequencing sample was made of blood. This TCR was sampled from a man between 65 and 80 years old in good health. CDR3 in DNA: TGTGCCACCAGCATGTACCGGACAGGCGTCTATGGCTACACCTTC. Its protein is CATSMYRTGVYGYTF.